The 30 T cell receptor beta chains reported below all come from one sample, sequenced in a study of cytomegalovirus exposure and HLA in healthy donors. PCR employed 60 Vbeta and 13 Jbeta primers. Assay: immunoSEQ multiplex PCR; the TCRdb copy retains only in-frame clones and omits some. The sample shows about 150,000 clones, about 66% of them seen only once. The sequenced sample was PBMCs. Receptor source: a human donor in good health.

The gene calls are TRBV4-1 and TRBJ2-5; D gene uncertain. The end of the DNA aligns better with TRBJ2-7, so the J call may be wrong. The germline V gene has CDR1 MGHRA and CDR2 YSYEKL. The CDR3 length is 13 residues. CDR3 sequence (DNA): TGCGCCAGCAGCCAAGAACCCAACTACGAGCAGTACTTC. It encodes CASSQEPNYEQYF.

This rearrangement joins TRBV11-3 to TRBJ1-2, with a tentative D call TRBD1 (5 bases). The CDR3 totals 15 residues. V lost 5 bases to trimming and J lost 3 bases, with 16 bases between them. Per the germline V gene, CDR1 is SGHNT and CDR2 is YENEEA. The CDR3: CASSVGIGADYGYTF. The CDR3 nucleotides are TGTGCCAGCAGCGTAGGAATTGGGGCAGACTATGGCTACACCTTC.

This chain joins TRBV5-1 and TRBJ2-1; 12 bases are shared with TRBD2. Germline V gives CDR1 SGHRS, CDR2 YFSETQ. The trim removed 4 bases at V and 5 bases at J, leaving 4 bases unmatched. The CDR3 loop spans 15 amino acids. The CDR3 spells CASSLRTSGDNEQFF. CDR3 in DNA: TGCGCCAGCAGCCTCCGGACTAGCGGGGACAATGAGCAGTTCTTC.

This chain uses TRBV7-2 with TRBJ2-7; D may be TRBD1 (6 bases). There are 14 residues in the CDR3. V shed 5 bases and J shed 2 bases, with 13 bases lying between them. Germline V lookup: CDR1 SGHTA, CDR2 FQGNSA. CDR3 DNA sequence: TGTGCCAGCAGCCCTAAACAGGGAACCTACGAGCAGTACTTC. Translated, it gives CASSPKQGTYEQYF.

As concerns this clone: Other DNA sequences in the sample encode the same CDR3. The V call is TRBV7-6, the J call TRBJ2-3; 9 nucleotides line up with TRBD2. The CDR3 totals 16 residues. Germline-derived CDR1 and CDR2 are SGHVS and FNYEAQ. The J segment lost 1 base and the V segment lost 5 bases, leaving 7 bases of the junction unmatched. CDR3 DNA sequence: TGTGCCAGCAGCAATAGACTAGCGGACCGCACAGATACGCAGTATTTT. Its translation is CASSNRLADRTDTQYF.

The V gene is TRBV28, the J gene TRBJ2-4, with a weak D call TRBD1 (5 bases). Germline V CDR1 and CDR2: MDHEN, SYDVKM. This CDR3 comprises 14 residues. V was cut by 6 bases and J by 8 bases, with 17 bases left in between. The CDR3 sequence: CASSPSAGMDIQYF. DNA for the CDR3: TGTGCCAGCAGCCCTTCTGCAGGGATGGACATTCAGTACTTC.

The V gene is TRBV15, the J gene TRBJ1-1; unclear D gene. Trimming left V 1 base short and J 0 bases short, with 9 bases between. The CDR3 runs to 15 residues. The germline V gene encodes CDR1 LNHNV and CDR2 YYDKDF (reference sequence). CDR3 amino acids: CATSRGTMVNTEAFF. CDR3 nucleotides: TGTGCCACCAGCAGAGGCACAATGGTGAACACTGAAGCTTTCTTT.

This clone was detected only a few times. The chain joins TRBV5-4 to TRBJ2-7, with a weak D call TRBD2 (5 bases). CDR3 size: 14 residues. Germline V CDR1 and CDR2: SGHNT, YYREEE (reference sequence). Trimming pared 4 bases from V and 1 base from J, leaving 12 bases between. CDR3 amino acids: CASSPTTTSYEQYF. CDR3 in DNA: TGTGCCAGCAGCCCTACGACTACATCCTACGAGCAGTACTTC. The whole variable domain, filled in from reference TRBV5-4 and TRBJ2-7, reads ETGVTQSPTHLIKTRGQQVTLRCSSQSGHNTVSWYQQALGQGPQFIFQYYREEENGRGNFPPRFSGLQFPNYSSELNVNALELDDSALYLCASSPTTTSYEQYFGPGTRLTVT.

This clone has a handful of counts. This chain's CDR3 is CASIFIAGDQETQYF. The CDR3 DNA reads TGTGCCAGCATTTTCATAGCGGGAGATCAAGAGACCCAGTACTTC. The rearrangement joins TRBV21-1 to TRBJ2-5; TRBD2 is the table's D call and was not checked against the DNA. TRBV21-1 is noted as a pseudogene. CDR3 length: 15 residues.

The rearrangement uses TRBV7-2 and TRBJ2-1; 12 bases are shared with TRBD2. The CDR3 contains 15 residues. Germline V gene data show CDR1 as SGHTA and CDR2 as FQGNSA. Germline trimming cut 3 bases from V and 5 bases from J; bases unmatched to any gene: 2. CDR3 loop: CASSFGLAGHNEQFF. In DNA form, the CDR3 reads TGTGCCAGCAGCTTCGGACTAGCGGGACACAATGAGCAGTTCTTC. Supplemented by reference TRBV7-2 and TRBJ2-1, the full variable domain reads GAGVSQSPSNKVTEKGKDVELRCDPISGHTALYWYRQSLGQGLEFLIYFQGNSAPDKSGLPSDRFSAERTGGSVSTLTIQRTQQEDSAVYLCASSFGLAGHNEQFFGPGTRLTVL.

The rearrangement joins TRBV6-6 to TRBJ2-2; maybe TRBD2 (7 bases). CDR3 size: 16 residues. The germline V gene encodes CDR1 MNHNY and CDR2 SVGAGI (reference sequence). V was clipped by 6 bases and J by 4 bases, with 18 bases between them. For the CDR3, the DNA is TGTGCCAGCAGGGAACAGGGAGGGACGGGCACCGGGGAGCTGTTTTTT. It yields the protein CASREQGGTGTGELFF.

This clone was seen a handful of times. V usage is TRBV29-1 and J usage is TRBJ2-7, with 7 bases fitting TRBD1. The CDR3 runs 14 residues. Losses at the gene ends were 7 bases for V and 0 bases for J; bases not matched to a gene: 9. Germline CDR1 and CDR2: SQVTM and ANQGSEA. CDR3 residues: CSGGRDSSSYEQYF. In DNA form, the CDR3 reads TGCAGCGGCGGCCGGGACAGTAGCTCCTACGAGCAGTACTTC.

The chain uses TRBV2 and TRBJ2-1, with D tentatively TRBD2 (5 bases). Trimming left V 8 bases short and J 4 bases short, with 15 bases between. This CDR3 has 14 residues. The germline CDR1 and CDR2 sequences are SNHLY and FYNNEI. The CDR3 loop is CASFDQEGYNEQFF. CDR3 coding DNA: TGTGCCAGCTTCGACCAAGAGGGTTACAATGAGCAGTTCTTC.

CDR3 nucleotides: TGTGCCAGCAGCGTCTCCTGGACAGGGGTCGAGCAGTACTTC. Amino acid sequence: CASSVSWTGVEQYF. V usage is TRBV9 and J usage is TRBJ2-7, with 9 nucleotides matching TRBD1. This CDR3 is built from 14 residues. J gave up 6 bases and V 2 bases, and 6 bases lay outside the gene matches. The germline gives CDR1 SGDLS, CDR2 YYNGEE. Full variable domain (missing parts from reference TRBV9 and TRBJ2-7): DSGVTQTPKHLITATGQRVTLRCSPRSGDLSVYWYQQSLDQGLQFLIQYYNGEERAKGNILERFSAQQFPDLHSELNLSSLELGDSALYFCASSVSWTGVEQYFGPGTRLTVT.

V and J are TRBV12-2 and TRBJ1-2; the table's D call, TRBD1, was not checked against the DNA. TRBV12-2 is a pseudogene. The CDR3 totals 14 residues. The CDR3 protein is CASPQSARGYGYTF. In DNA form, the CDR3 reads TGTGCAAGTCCACAATCGGCGAGGGGGTATGGCTACACCTTC.

This clone was counted only a few times. The genes are TRBV2 and TRBJ2-7; a weak D match, TRBD2 (6 bases). Per the germline V gene, CDR1 is SNHLY and CDR2 is FYNNEI. With 8 bases removed from V and 0 bases from J, the gap between germline ends came to 8 bases. The CDR3 extends over 12 amino acids. In DNA form, the CDR3 reads TGTGCCAGCCTGACTAGCTCCTACGAGCAGTACTTC. Translating gives CASLTSSYEQYF. The whole variable domain, remainder taken from reference TRBV2 and TRBJ2-7, is EPEVTQTPSHQVTQMGQEVILRCVPISNHLYFYWYRQILGQKVEFLVSFYNNEISEKSEIFDDQFSVERPDGSNFTLKIRSTKLEDSAMYFCASLTSSYEQYFGPGTRLTVT.

This rearrangement joins TRBV5-1 to TRBJ2-6, with D maybe TRBD1 (5 bases). Germline CDR1 SGHRS, CDR2 YFSETQ. The CDR3 runs to 17 residues. Trimming pared 0 bases from V and 1 base from J, leaving 11 bases between. The CDR3 nucleotides read TGCGCCAGCAGCTTGGGCAGGGTTGGGTCTGGGGCCAACGTCCTGACTTTC. Amino acid sequence: CASSLGRVGSGANVLTF.

This clone was picked up one time. One end of the junction does not line up with germline, which may come from a read error. The chain recombines TRBV10-2 with TRBJ1-4; D is undetermined. CDR1 WSHSY and CDR2 SAAADI come from the germline V gene. The CDR3 sequence is 17 residues long. As DNA, the CDR3 is TGCGCCAGCCGTGAAGGAGCGCCGGCTGCAACTAATGAAAAACTGTTTTTT. Translating gives CASREGAPAATNEKLFF.

This chain uses TRBV7-9 with TRBJ2-5; possibly TRBD1 for D (5 bases). V was trimmed by 4 bases and J by 3 bases, leaving 18 bases between them. Germline V gene sequence: CDR1 SEHNR, CDR2 FQNEAQ (reference sequence). The CDR3 runs 16 residues. The CDR3 is CASSSDPGKAEETQYF. The CDR3 nucleotides are TGTGCCAGCAGCTCAGATCCAGGGAAAGCCGAAGAGACCCAGTACTTC. The complete variable domain, with remaining parts taken from reference TRBV7-9 and TRBJ2-5, reads DTGVSQNPRHKITKRGQNVTFRCDPISEHNRLYWYRQTLGQGPEFLTYFQNEAQLEKSRLLSDRFSAERPKGSFSTLEIQRTEQGDSAMYLCASSSDPGKAEETQYFGPGTRLLVL.

This clone was recorded a few times. The gene calls are TRBV28 and TRBJ1-4; D might be TRBD1 (5 bases). The CDR3 is made up of 15 amino acids. Germline CDR1 and CDR2: MDHEN and SYDVKM. V was trimmed by 6 bases and J by 7 bases, leaving 18 bases between them. In nucleotides, the CDR3 is TGTGCCAGCAGACCCCATGGGGGGGGGATTGAAAAACTGTTTTTT. Translated, it gives CASRPHGGGIEKLFF.

This chain uses TRBV11-2 with TRBJ2-1; TRBD2 is a possible D gene (8 bases). The CDR3 is made up of 16 amino acids. V dropped 5 bases and J dropped 6 bases, with 20 bases sitting between them. Looked up from germline, CDR1 is SGHAT and CDR2 is FQNNGV. CDR3 DNA sequence: TGTGCCAGCAGCGTTTACAGGGGCGCGGGGGGCAATGAGCAGTTCTTC. Encoded protein: CASSVYRGAGGNEQFF. Full variable domain (outside the CDR3, taken from reference TRBV11-2 and TRBJ2-1): EAGVAQSPRYKIIEKRQSVAFWCNPISGHATLYWYQQILGQGPKLLIQFQNNGVVDDSQLPKDRFSAERLKGVDSTLKIQPAKLEDSAVYLCASSVYRGAGGNEQFFGPGTRLTVL.

The chain combines TRBV7-2 with TRBJ2-7; 8 nucleotides match TRBD1. CDR1 and CDR2 (germline): SGHTA, FQGNSA. The CDR3 runs to 14 residues. V gave up 2 bases and J gave up 6 bases; unmatched junction bases: 6. CDR3 amino acids: CASSLTGGTSEQYF. Written as DNA, the CDR3 is TGTGCCAGCAGCTTAACAGGGGGAACATCCGAGCAGTACTTC.

This clone was seen more than once but under ten times. J is TRBJ2-3 and V is TRBV5-1, with 9 bases fitting TRBD1. The CDR3 totals 14 residues. Germline trimming cut 4 bases from V and 5 bases from J; bases unmatched to any gene: 5. Germline V gene data show CDR1 as SGHRS and CDR2 as YFSETQ. CDR3 protein: CASSPQGAGDTQYF. CDR3 nucleotides: TGCGCCAGCAGCCCACAGGGGGCTGGAGATACGCAGTATTTT.

The chain recombines TRBV10-1 with TRBJ2-7; 9 bases are a match to TRBD2. V lost 4 bases to trimming and J lost 2 bases; unmatched junction nucleotides: 3. This CDR3 has 14 residues. The germline CDR1 and CDR2 sequences are WNHNN and SYGVQD (reference sequence). The CDR3 protein is CASSAGLATYEQYF. In DNA form, the CDR3 reads TGCGCCAGCAGTGCCGGACTAGCGACCTACGAGCAGTACTTC.

The chain carries TRBV19 and TRBJ2-1, with TRBD1 as a possible D gene (6 bases). Germline lookup yields CDR1 LNHDA and CDR2 SQIVND (reference sequence). Trimming took off 5 bases at V and 10 bases at J, with 21 bases between the two ends. The CDR3 length is 15 residues. Written as DNA, the CDR3 is TGTGCCAGTAGTCAAGCAGGGGCCTCCTACAGCGAGCAGTTCTTC. Its translation is CASSQAGASYSEQFF.

J is TRBJ1-1 and V is TRBV13; a weak D match, TRBD1 (6 bases). V lost 4 bases and J 0 bases, leaving 9 bases between the germline ends. This CDR3 contains 14 residues. Germline V gene sequence: CDR1 PRHDT, CDR2 FYEKMQ (reference sequence). The CDR3 DNA sequence: TGTGCCAGCAGCTGGGACAACATGAACACTGAAGCTTTCTTT. This translates into CASSWDNMNTEAFF.

This clone was observed once. The V call is TRBV5-1, the J call TRBJ2-1; no clear D gene. Trimming pared 0 bases from V and 3 bases from J, leaving 7 bases between. Germline CDR1 is SGHRS and CDR2 is YFSETQ. The CDR3 runs to 14 residues. This CDR3 is CASSLGTYYNEQFF. The CDR3 nucleotides read TGCGCCAGCAGCTTGGGTACCTACTACAATGAGCAGTTCTTC.

The chain has TRBV28 and TRBJ1-1; D perhaps matches TRBD1 (6 bases). Germline values: CDR1 MDHEN, CDR2 SYDVKM. This CDR3 contains 14 residues. V lost 6 bases and J lost 0, with 11 bases in between. The CDR3 nucleotides read TGTGCCAGCAGGAATGACAGGCTGAACACTGAAGCTTTCTTT. This codes for CASRNDRLNTEAFF.

This clone was counted once. The CDR3 DNA follows: TGTGCCAGCAGTTTATCGGGCGGGACCTCCTACGAGCAGTACTTC. It specifies CASSLSGGTSYEQYF. The gene calls are TRBV28 and TRBJ2-7; possible D gene TRBD2, 6 bases. This CDR3 spans 15 amino acids. Trimming removed 1 base at V and 0 bases at J, with 10 bases between. The germline V gene encodes CDR1 MDHEN and CDR2 SYDVKM.

This clone was observed a handful of times. The rearrangement links TRBV6-6 to TRBJ2-1; possibly TRBD2 for D (5 bases). Germline lookup yields CDR1 MNHNY and CDR2 SVGAGI (reference sequence). This CDR3 has 15 amino acids. Trimming removed 5 bases at V and 3 bases at J, with 14 bases between. Here the CDR3 DNA reads TGTGCCAGCAGTCCGTCGAGGGTGGTCTACAATGAGCAGTTCTTC. Its translation: CASSPSRVVYNEQFF.